The 24 T cell receptor beta chains below all came from one sample that was sequenced in a study of Ad26.COV2.S vaccination and SARS-CoV-2 variants. Specified treatment: some 20 received Ad26.COV2.S at low or high dose, single or two shots; about 5 received placebo; per-sample allocation not given. Sampling occurred on day 63 after the first vaccine or placebo injection. The data were produced by immunoSEQ multiplex PCR, yet TCRdb's version contains in-frame clones alone and is incomplete. The sample contains 250,000 or so clones, 87% of which appear only once. This specimen consisted of peripheral blood, obtained in a trial of Ad26.COV2.S vaccine versus placebo. The receptors come from a person aged 18-65 years who received the Ad26.COV2.S COVID-19 vaccine or a placebo.

The chain carries TRBV4-2 and TRBJ2-3; 10 bases match TRBD2. The germline V gene encodes CDR1 LGHNA and CDR2 YNFKEQ. This CDR3 has 17 residues. The V gene end was trimmed by 1 base and the J gene end by 0 bases; junction bases not matched to a gene: 4. CDR3 residues: CASSQAVSGGSTDTQYF. In DNA, the CDR3 is TGTGCCAGCAGCCAAGCCGTTAGCGGGGGGAGCACAGATACGCAGTATTTT.

The rearrangement links TRBV6-1 to TRBJ1-6, with 7 bases lining up with TRBD1. CDR1 is MNHNS and CDR2 is SASEGT in the germline V gene. V lost 1 base to trimming and J lost 10 bases; unmatched junction nucleotides: 10. CDR3 length equals 16 residues. Written as DNA, the CDR3 is TGTGCCAGCAGTGAAGGAATGGGGAGGGGGCGATCACCCCTCCACTTT. Its protein is CASSEGMGRGRSPLHF.

This clone was picked up a small number of times. The chain carries TRBV9 and TRBJ2-1; D remains unclear. The V gene's germline CDR1 is SGDLS and CDR2 YYNGEE. CDR3 length: 15 amino acids. Trimming removed 0 bases from V and 2 bases from J, with 9 bases in between. CDR3 amino acids: CASSVGGSAYNEQFF. CDR3 in DNA: TGTGCCAGCAGCGTAGGTGGATCCGCCTACAATGAGCAGTTCTTC.

This sequence joins TRBV7-3 and TRBJ2-1, with 11 bases lining up with TRBD2. V trimming: 5 bases; J trimming: 9 bases; junction bases outside the gene matches: 15. Germline values: CDR1 SGHTA, CDR2 FQGTGA. The CDR3 spans 17 residues. The CDR3 DNA reads as TGTGCCAGCAGCACCACTAGCGGGAGCGTTTTTGGGGGTGAGCAGTTCTTC. It codes for CASSTTSGSVFGGEQFF.

The DNA for the CDR3 is TGTGCCAGCAGCTCCACCCTTAGCGGGGGCGGGGGACCCTACGAGCAGTACGTC. Translation gives CASSSTLSGGGGPYEQYV. The chain carries TRBV5-4 and TRBJ2-7; 9 bases are shared with TRBD2. V lost 3 bases to trimming and J lost 2 bases; unmatched junction nucleotides: 15. Germline-derived CDR1 and CDR2 are SGHNT and YYREEE (reference sequence). The CDR3 is 18 amino acids.

The V gene is TRBV7-3, the J gene TRBJ2-3, with no clear D. The CDR3 contains 15 residues. Trimming cost V 3 bases and J 0 bases, with 10 bases left between them. Germline loops: CDR1 SGHTA, CDR2 FQGTGA. CDR3 amino acids: CASSFSVTSTDTQYF. In DNA, the CDR3 is TGTGCCAGCAGCTTTTCGGTTACTAGCACAGATACGCAGTATTTT. Variable domain in full (rest from reference TRBV7-3 and TRBJ2-3): GAGVSQTPSNKVTEKGKYVELRCDPISGHTALYWYRQSLGQGPEFLIYFQGTGAADDSGLPNDRFFAVRPEGSVSTLKIQRTERGDSAVYLCASSFSVTSTDTQYFGPGTRLTVL.

The chain joins TRBV5-1 to TRBJ2-2, with no clear D. The CDR3 covers 16 residues. V lost 0 bases and J lost 8, with 17 bases in between. Per the germline V gene, CDR1 is SGHRS and CDR2 is YFSETQ. The CDR3 sequence: CASSLVGRRAGGELFF. The CDR3, as DNA: TGCGCCAGCAGCTTGGTTGGCCGACGGGCCGGTGGGGAGCTGTTTTTT. The full variable domain, rest sourced from reference TRBV5-1 and TRBJ2-2, is KAGVTQTPRYLIKTRGQQVTLSCSPISGHRSVSWYQQTPGQGLQFLFEYFSETQRNKGNFPGRFSGRQFSNSRSEMNVSTLELGDSALYLCASSLVGRRAGGELFFGEGSRLTVL.

This clone was seen once. The J gene is TRBJ2-7, the V gene TRBV27; TRBD2 might be the D (6 bases). CDR1 and CDR2 from the germline V gene are MNHEY and SMNVEV (reference sequence). Between the trimmed V and J ends, which lost 5 bases and 9 bases, there was a span of 20 bases. CDR3 length: 14 residues. CDR3 bases: TGTGCCAGCAGTCCGCCCCGGACAATCGGGGGGCAGTACGTC. This codes for CASSPPRTIGGQYV.

As to this clone: Other DNA sequences in the same sample also yield this CDR3. The chain couples TRBV3-1 (or the pseudogene TRBV3-2) to TRBJ2-7; no reliable D call. V lost 1 base and J 4 bases, leaving 2 bases between the germline ends. The CDR3 spans 11 residues. Looked up from germline, CDR1 is LGHDT and CDR2 is YNNKEL (reference sequence). Here the CDR3 DNA reads TGTGCCAGCAGCCAAGTATACGAGCAGTACTTC. Translated, it gives CASSQVYEQYF.

This chain connects TRBV4-2 to TRBJ2-1; 9 bases align to TRBD1. This CDR3 is built from 16 residues. Trimming at V came to 4 bases and at J to 9 bases, leaving 13 bases not matched to a gene. Germline-derived CDR1 and CDR2 are LGHNA and YNFKEQ. The CDR3 loop reads CASSPLRPGTGFEQFF. DNA of the CDR3: TGTGCCAGCAGCCCGCTCCGACCCGGGACAGGGTTTGAGCAGTTCTTC.

The chain couples TRBV9 to TRBJ1-6; D may be TRBD1 (5 bases). Germline CDR1 SGDLS, CDR2 YYNGEE. This CDR3 comprises 15 residues. The V gene lost 3 bases and the J gene lost 5 bases, with 12 bases spanning the gap. DNA of the CDR3: TGTGCCAGCAGCGAGGGGACGGTAGATAATTCACCCCTCCACTTT. Translation gives CASSEGTVDNSPLHF. The variable domain in full, completed from reference TRBV9 and TRBJ1-6, reads DSGVTQTPKHLITATGQRVTLRCSPRSGDLSVYWYQQSLDQGLQFLIQYYNGEERAKGNILERFSAQQFPDLHSELNLSSLELGDSALYFCASSEGTVDNSPLHFGNGTRLTVT.

The chain combines TRBV3-1 (or the pseudogene TRBV3-2) with TRBJ2-5; maybe TRBD2 (5 bases). This CDR3 comprises 15 residues. Germline V gene sequence: CDR1 LGHDT, CDR2 YNNKEL (reference sequence). V lost 1 base, J lost 5 bases, and 14 bases lay in between. CDR3 loop: CASSQGDLRGETQYF. CDR3 DNA sequence: TGTGCCAGCAGCCAAGGAGATTTAAGAGGGGAGACCCAGTACTTC.

V gene TRBV24-1 combines with J gene TRBJ2-3; D may be TRBD2 (5 bases). Trimming pared 3 bases from V and 4 bases from J, leaving 16 bases between. This CDR3 has 16 amino acids. The germline CDR1 and CDR2 sequences are KGHDR and SFDVKD. CDR3: CATSDQLGVGADTQYF. The CDR3 nucleotides read TGTGCCACCAGTGATCAGCTGGGAGTTGGGGCAGATACGCAGTATTTT.

This chain links TRBV4-3 with TRBJ2-7; TRBD2 agrees at 11 bases. Germline loops: CDR1 LGHNA, CDR2 YSLEER. CDR3 length: 14 amino acids. V gave up 5 bases and J gave up 2 bases; unmatched junction bases: 2. CDR3 in DNA: TGCGCCAGCAGCTTGGGACTAGCGGCCTACGAGCAGTACTTC. It is translated as CASSLGLAAYEQYF.

This chain connects TRBV29-1 to TRBJ2-2, with D possibly being TRBD1 (6 bases). The CDR3 spans 13 residues. From germline, CDR1 is SQVTM and CDR2 ANQGSEA. Trimming removed 2 bases at V and 4 bases at J, with 8 bases between. The CDR3 is CSVEYRVTGELFF. The CDR3 region has the DNA TGCAGCGTTGAATACAGGGTCACCGGGGAGCTGTTTTTT.

The V gene is TRBV29-1, the J gene TRBJ2-4; weak D call: TRBD1 (5 bases). Trimming left V 4 bases short and J 5 bases short, with 12 bases between. CDR3 length: 13 residues. CDR1 is SQVTM, CDR2 ANQGSEA, per germline. CDR3 in DNA: TGCAGCGTTGGGGTGGGCAGGGAAAACATTCAGTACTTC. This codes for CSVGVGRENIQYF.

The rearrangement joins TRBV19 to TRBJ1-1; no clear D gene. Trimming cost V 0 bases and J 8 bases, with 10 bases left between them. From germline, CDR1 is LNHDA and CDR2 SQIVND (reference sequence). The CDR3 has 13 amino acids. Here the CDR3 reads CASSIDPGREAFF. CDR3 coding DNA: TGTGCCAGTAGTATAGATCCCGGCAGAGAAGCTTTCTTT.

J is TRBJ2-5 and V is TRBV7-6; no clear D gene. Germline V gives CDR1 SGHVS, CDR2 FNYEAQ. V lost 5 bases, J lost 9 bases, and 16 bases lay in between. CDR3 length equals 13 residues. CDR3 coding DNA: TGTGCCAGCAGCCCCTCTACCCAATTGTCCCAGTACTTC. Translated: CASSPSTQLSQYF.

The chain combines TRBV7-9 with TRBJ1-6; 7 bases map to TRBD1. The CDR3 spans 14 residues. The germline CDR1 and CDR2 sequences are SEHNR and FQNEAQ (reference sequence). J gave up 7 bases and V 7 bases, and 7 bases lay outside the gene matches. CDR3: CASTRDSVNSPLHF. The CDR3 nucleotides read TGTGCCAGCACCCGGGACAGCGTAAATTCACCCCTCCACTTT.

The chain links TRBV7-2 to TRBJ2-3; TRBD1 aligns across 9 bases. The germline V gene has CDR1 SGHTA and CDR2 FQGNSA. This CDR3 spans 15 amino acids. Trimming cost V 4 bases and J 4 bases; bases outside gene matches: 6. Here the CDR3 DNA reads TGTGCCAGCAGCTCGGACAGGGGAGGCCCAGATACGCAGTATTTT. Translated: CASSSDRGGPDTQYF.

For this clone: A much more abundant neighbour one base away suggests this may be a read error. The J gene is TRBJ2-5, the V gene TRBV3-1 (or the pseudogene TRBV3-2); 10 positions match TRBD2. The ends lost 2 bases at V and 1 base at J; junction bases unmatched: 1. The CDR3 is 15 amino acids. CDR1 LGHDT and CDR2 YNNKEL come from the germline V gene (reference sequence). CDR3 nucleotides: TGTGCCAGCAGCCAACAGCGGGGGGGCCAAGAGACCCAGTACTTC. Translated, it gives CASSQQRGGQETQYF.

The gene calls are TRBV14 and TRBJ1-2, with a tentative D call TRBD1 (6 bases). Looked up from germline, CDR1 is SGHDN and CDR2 is FVKESK. V dropped 4 bases and J dropped 8 bases, with 11 bases sitting between them. This CDR3 contains 12 residues. CDR3: CASSLTGYGYTF. For the CDR3, the DNA is TGTGCCAGCAGCCTCACAGGGTACGGCTACACCTTC.

This chain links TRBV19 with TRBJ1-5; D may be TRBD1 (5 bases). CDR3 length equals 13 residues. Trimming took 5 bases from V and 4 from J, leaving 9 bases between them. CDR1 is LNHDA, CDR2 SQIVND, per germline (reference sequence). The CDR3 DNA is TGTGCCAGTAGTTCCGGGGGAAATCAGCCCCAGCATTTT. Protein: CASSSGGNQPQHF.

The V and J genes are TRBV4-3 and TRBJ2-7; weak D call: TRBD2 (5 bases). Trimming stripped 5 bases from V and 2 bases from J, with 16 bases between. The CDR3 is made up of 15 amino acids. Germline values: CDR1 LGHNA, CDR2 YSLEER. The CDR3 region is CASSFDLEVPYEQYF. CDR3 DNA: TGCGCCAGCAGCTTCGACTTGGAGGTGCCCTACGAGCAGTACTTC.